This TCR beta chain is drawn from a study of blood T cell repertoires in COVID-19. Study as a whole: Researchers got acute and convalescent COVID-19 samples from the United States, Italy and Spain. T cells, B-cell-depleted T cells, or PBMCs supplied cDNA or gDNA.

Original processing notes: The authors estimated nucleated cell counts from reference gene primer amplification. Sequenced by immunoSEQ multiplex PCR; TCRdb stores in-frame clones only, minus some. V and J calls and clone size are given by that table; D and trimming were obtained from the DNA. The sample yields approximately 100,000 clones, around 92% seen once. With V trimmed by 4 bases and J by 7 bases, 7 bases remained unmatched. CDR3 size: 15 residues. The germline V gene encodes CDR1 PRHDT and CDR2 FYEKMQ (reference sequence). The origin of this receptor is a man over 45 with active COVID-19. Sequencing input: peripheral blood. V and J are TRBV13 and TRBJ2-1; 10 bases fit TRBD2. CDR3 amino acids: CASSSLAGGQNEQFF. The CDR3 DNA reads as TGTGCCAGCAGCTCGTTAGCGGGAGGCCAAAATGAGCAGTTCTTC.